Listed here are 13 T cell receptor beta chains from one sample, sequenced in a study of cytomegalovirus exposure and HLA in healthy donors. The PCR ran on 60 Vbeta and 13 Jbeta primers. The assay was immunoSEQ multiplex PCR, and TCRdb's table has in-frame clones only and misses some. The profile shows under 150,000 clones, 70% to 80% of them singletons. The sequenced sample was PBMCs. These receptors were obtained from a woman between 45 and 65 years old in good health and CMV-seropositive.

The chain recombines TRBV21-1 with TRBJ1-1. TRBV21-1 is described as a pseudogene. The CDR3 totals 18 residues. The CDR3: CASSKALYKEPMNTEAFF. Written as DNA, the CDR3 is TGTGCCAGCAGCAAAGCGCTCTATAAGGAGCCTATGAACACTGAAGCTTTCTTT.

The chain combines TRBV19 with TRBJ1-5; TRBD1 is a possible D gene (6 bases). Trimming pared 4 bases from V and 1 base from J, leaving 17 bases between. This CDR3 region has 17 residues. Per the germline V gene, CDR1 is LNHDA and CDR2 is SQIVND (reference sequence). CDR3 sequence reads: CASSSKGVAASNQPQHF. The DNA for the CDR3 is TGTGCCAGTAGTAGTAAGGGGGTTGCTGCAAGCAATCAGCCCCAGCATTTT.

The rearrangement uses TRBV13 and TRBJ2-5; D is ambiguous. The ends were cut back, 3 bases at V and 5 bases at J, with 19 bases in the middle. Per germline, CDR1 PRHDT and CDR2 FYEKMQ (reference sequence). CDR3 length: 16 amino acids. The CDR3 is CASSFSQAGPRETQYF. As DNA, the CDR3 is TGTGCCAGCAGCTTCTCCCAGGCTGGGCCCCGGGAGACCCAGTACTTC.

The sample holds a few counts of this clone. This chain connects TRBV5-4 to TRBJ2-2, with a weak D call TRBD2 (5 bases). V lost 3 bases and J lost 0, with 12 bases in between. The CDR3 contains 16 residues. Germline values: CDR1 SGHNT, CDR2 YYREEE (reference sequence). CDR3: CASSSWTGANTGELFF. CDR3 DNA: TGTGCCAGCAGCTCCTGGACTGGCGCGAACACCGGGGAGCTGTTTTTT.

This chain uses TRBV7-8 with TRBJ1-5, with a tentative D call TRBD1 (6 bases). Between the trimmed V and J ends, which lost 1 base and 4 bases, there was a span of 17 bases. The CDR3 runs 17 residues. Germline-derived CDR1 and CDR2 are SGHVS and FQNEAQ. The CDR3 bases are TGTGCCAGCAGCTTAGTGGGGGGCGGGAGATGGAATCAGCCCCAGCATTTT. It codes for CASSLVGGGRWNQPQHF.

This clone has only a few counts. The V and J genes are TRBV7-2 and TRBJ2-4; D gene ambiguous. The CDR3 has 13 amino acids. The V end lost 1 base, the J end lost 10 bases, and 11 bases lay between the germline ends. Germline-derived CDR1 and CDR2 are SGHTA and FQGNSA. CDR3 DNA: TGTGCCAGCAGCTTAGATGGTAGCCCAATTCAGTACTTC. This gives the protein CASSLDGSPIQYF.

The V gene is TRBV9, the J gene TRBJ2-7; TRBD2 aligns across 8 bases. This CDR3 spans 13 amino acids. CDR1 SGDLS and CDR2 YYNGEE come from the germline V gene. The V and J ends lost 4 bases and 3 bases, in that order; junction bases with no gene match: 3. DNA for the CDR3: TGTGCCAGCAGCACGGGACTAGGCTACGAGCAGTACTTC. Amino acid sequence: CASSTGLGYEQYF.

The V gene is TRBV29-1, the J gene TRBJ1-1; 9 nucleotides line up with TRBD1. This CDR3 contains 13 residues. Trimming took 6 bases from V and 6 from J; bases not matched to a gene: 8. Germline-derived CDR1 and CDR2 are SQVTM and ANQGSEA. CDR3: CSVGGQGNSEAFF. Here the CDR3 DNA reads TGCAGCGTCGGGGGACAGGGTAATTCTGAAGCTTTCTTT.

The J gene is TRBJ2-1, the V gene TRBV11-2; D possibly corresponds to TRBD2 (6 bases). Germline V gene data show CDR1 as SGHAT and CDR2 as FQNNGV. The germline V and J ends were trimmed by 6 bases and 5 bases, with 20 bases remaining between them. This CDR3 contains 16 residues. CDR3 in DNA: TGTGCCAGCAGACAACTAGAATGGAGGGCCGACAATGAGCAGTTCTTC. Translated, it gives CASRQLEWRADNEQFF.

The CDR3 reads CASSQGGGDRYGYTF. CDR3 DNA: TGCGCCAGCAGCCAAGGAGGAGGAGATCGGTATGGCTACACCTTC. V is TRBV4-1 and J is TRBJ1-2; D not certain. CDR3 size: 15 residues. V was shortened by 1 base and J by 5 bases, with 14 bases between the two germline ends. CDR1 is MGHRA, CDR2 YSYEKL, per germline.

There are a few counts of this clone. V is TRBV18 and J is TRBJ1-1; D is perhaps TRBD1 (6 bases). The CDR3 runs 15 residues. V was shortened by 6 bases and J by 4 bases, with 18 bases between the two germline ends. Germline V gene lookup returns CDR1 KGHSH and CDR2 LQKENI. CDR3 in DNA: TGTGCCAGCTCGCGAAATTTGGACAGCCCCACTGAAGCTTTCTTT. This gives the protein CASSRNLDSPTEAFF.

This clone turned up a few times. This sequence joins TRBV7-2 and TRBJ2-5, with 8 bases that match TRBD1. Germline lookup yields CDR1 SGHTA and CDR2 FQGNSA. CDR3 length: 15 residues. V was pared by 2 bases and J by 8 bases, with 10 bases of the junction left unmatched. The CDR3 DNA sequence: TGTGCCAGCAGCTTACAGGGGGCTATACTAGACACCCAGTACTTC. The encoded protein is CASSLQGAILDTQYF. Complete variable domain (other parts from reference TRBV7-2 and TRBJ2-5): GAGVSQSPSNKVTEKGKDVELRCDPISGHTALYWYRQSLGQGLEFLIYFQGNSAPDKSGLPSDRFSAERTGGSVSTLTIQRTQQEDSAVYLCASSLQGAILDTQYFGPGTRLLVL.

This chain connects TRBV18 to TRBJ1-3, with D unclear. V gave up 2 bases and J gave up 5 bases, with 7 bases separating them. Germline values: CDR1 KGHSH, CDR2 LQKENI. This CDR3 spans 13 amino acids. Here the CDR3 DNA reads TGTGCCAGCTCACCAGGGGAGAGAAACACCATATATTTT. It specifies CASSPGERNTIYF.